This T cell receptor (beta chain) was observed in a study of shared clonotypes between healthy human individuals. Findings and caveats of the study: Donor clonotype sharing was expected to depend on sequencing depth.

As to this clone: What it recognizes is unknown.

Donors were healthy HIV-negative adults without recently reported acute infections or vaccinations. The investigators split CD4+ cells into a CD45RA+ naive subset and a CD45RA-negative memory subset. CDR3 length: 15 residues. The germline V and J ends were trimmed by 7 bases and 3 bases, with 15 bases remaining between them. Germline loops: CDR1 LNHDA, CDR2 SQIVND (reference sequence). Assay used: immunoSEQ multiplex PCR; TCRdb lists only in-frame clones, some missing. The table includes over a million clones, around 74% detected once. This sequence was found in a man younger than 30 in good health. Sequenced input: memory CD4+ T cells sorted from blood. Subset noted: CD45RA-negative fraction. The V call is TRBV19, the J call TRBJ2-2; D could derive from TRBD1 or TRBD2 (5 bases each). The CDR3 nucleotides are TGTGCCAGTACGGGGCTTGATAGGGACACCGGGGAGCTGTTTTTT. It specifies CASTGLDRDTGELFF.